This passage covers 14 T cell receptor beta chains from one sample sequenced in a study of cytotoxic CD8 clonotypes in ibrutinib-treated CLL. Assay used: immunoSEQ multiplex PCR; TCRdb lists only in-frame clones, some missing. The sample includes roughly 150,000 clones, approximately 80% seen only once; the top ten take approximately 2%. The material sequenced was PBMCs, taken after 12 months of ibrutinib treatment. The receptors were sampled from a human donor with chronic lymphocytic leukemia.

The CDR3 loop reads CASGSGRTGGEAEAFF. CDR3 DNA: TGCGCCAGCGGAAGTGGTCGGACAGGGGGGGAGGCTGAAGCTTTCTTT. The gene calls are TRBV4-1 and TRBJ1-1; 10 positions match TRBD1. This CDR3 has 16 residues. Germline V gene lookup returns CDR1 MGHRA and CDR2 YSYEKL. The V gene end was trimmed by 8 bases and the J gene end by 6 bases; junction bases not matched to a gene: 15.

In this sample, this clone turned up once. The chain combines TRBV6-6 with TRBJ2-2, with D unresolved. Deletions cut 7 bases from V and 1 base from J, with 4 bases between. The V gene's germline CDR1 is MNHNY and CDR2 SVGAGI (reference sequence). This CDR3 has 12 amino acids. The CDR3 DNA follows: TGTGCCAGCAACGGGAACACCGGGGAGCTGTTTTTT. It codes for CASNGNTGELFF.

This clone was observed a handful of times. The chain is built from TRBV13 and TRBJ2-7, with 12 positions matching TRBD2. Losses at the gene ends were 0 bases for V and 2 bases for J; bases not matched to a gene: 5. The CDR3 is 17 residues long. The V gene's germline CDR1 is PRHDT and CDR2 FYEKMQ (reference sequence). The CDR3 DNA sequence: TGTGCCAGCAGCTTAGGCCCTGGACTAGCGGGGACCTACGAGCAGTACTTC. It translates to CASSLGPGLAGTYEQYF.

The CDR3 sequence: CASSPDSAANYGYTF. CDR3 in DNA: TGCGCCAGCAGCCCCGACAGTGCTGCTAACTATGGCTACACCTTC. The V gene is TRBV5-1, the J gene TRBJ1-2, with TRBD1 as a possible D gene (5 bases). The germline CDR1 and CDR2 sequences are SGHRS and YFSETQ. The V and J ends lost 4 bases and 0 bases respectively, with 13 bases between them. The CDR3 totals 15 residues.

The CDR3 is CASPRVNSGNTIYF. The CDR3 region has the DNA TGTGCCAGTCCCAGGGTAAACTCTGGAAACACCATATATTTT. The chain is built from TRBV7-9 and TRBJ1-3; perhaps TRBD1 as D (5 bases). Germline V gene data show CDR1 as SEHNR and CDR2 as FQNEAQ (reference sequence). The CDR3 runs 14 residues. Trimming stripped 9 bases from V and 0 bases from J, with 12 bases between.

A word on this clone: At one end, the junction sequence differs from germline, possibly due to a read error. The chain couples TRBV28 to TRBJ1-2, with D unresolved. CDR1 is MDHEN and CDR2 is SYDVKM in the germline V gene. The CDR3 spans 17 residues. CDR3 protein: CASRLFDPGSLGHGYTF. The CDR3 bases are TGTGCCAGCAGATTATTCGACCCGGGCTCCCTCGGTCATGGCTACACCTTC.

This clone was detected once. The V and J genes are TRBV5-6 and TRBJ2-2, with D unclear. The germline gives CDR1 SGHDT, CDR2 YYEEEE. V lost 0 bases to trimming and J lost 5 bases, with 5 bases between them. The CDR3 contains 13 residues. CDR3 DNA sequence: TGTGCCAGCAGCTTGGGCCGAACCGGGGAGCTGTTTTTT. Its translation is CASSLGRTGELFF. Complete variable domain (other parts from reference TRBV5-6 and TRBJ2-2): DAGVTQSPTHLIKTRGQQVTLRCSPKSGHDTVSWYQQALGQGPQFIFQYYEEEERQRGNFPDRFSGHQFPNYSSELNVNALLLGDSALYLCASSLGRTGELFFGEGSRLTVL.

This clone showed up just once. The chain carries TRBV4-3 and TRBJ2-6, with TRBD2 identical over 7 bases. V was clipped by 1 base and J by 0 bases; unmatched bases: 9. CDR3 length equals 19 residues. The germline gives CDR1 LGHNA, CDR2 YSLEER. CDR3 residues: CASSQGITAGSSGANVLTF. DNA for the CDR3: TGCGCCAGCAGCCAAGGTATTACAGCGGGAAGCTCTGGGGCCAACGTCCTGACTTTC.

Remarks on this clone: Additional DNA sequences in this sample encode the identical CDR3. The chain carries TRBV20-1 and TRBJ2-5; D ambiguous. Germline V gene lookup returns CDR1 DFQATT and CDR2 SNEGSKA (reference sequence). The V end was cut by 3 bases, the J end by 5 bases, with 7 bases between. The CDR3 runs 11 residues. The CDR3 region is CSASLAETQYF. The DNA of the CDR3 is TGCAGTGCTAGTCTCGCCGAGACCCAGTACTTC.

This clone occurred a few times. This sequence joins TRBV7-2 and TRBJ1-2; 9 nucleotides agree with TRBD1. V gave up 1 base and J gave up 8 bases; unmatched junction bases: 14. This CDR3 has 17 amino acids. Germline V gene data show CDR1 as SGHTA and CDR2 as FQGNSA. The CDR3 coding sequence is TGTGCCAGCAGCTTAGGAGTGGGACAGGGTTCCCGAGGAGGCTACACCTTC. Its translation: CASSLGVGQGSRGGYTF.

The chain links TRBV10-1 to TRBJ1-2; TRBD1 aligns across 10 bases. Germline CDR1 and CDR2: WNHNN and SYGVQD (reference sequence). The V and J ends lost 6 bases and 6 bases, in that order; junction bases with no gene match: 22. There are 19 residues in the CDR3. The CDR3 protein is CASSVKNPSPTGGGDGYTF. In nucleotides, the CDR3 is TGCGCCAGCAGCGTGAAAAACCCGTCCCCGACAGGGGGCGGGGATGGCTACACCTTC.

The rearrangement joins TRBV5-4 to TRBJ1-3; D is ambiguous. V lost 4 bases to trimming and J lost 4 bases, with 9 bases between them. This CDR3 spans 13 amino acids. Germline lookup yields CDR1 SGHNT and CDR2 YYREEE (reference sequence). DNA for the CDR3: TGTGCCAGCAGCCCCTCGGGGGGAAACACCATATATTTT. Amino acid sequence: CASSPSGGNTIYF.

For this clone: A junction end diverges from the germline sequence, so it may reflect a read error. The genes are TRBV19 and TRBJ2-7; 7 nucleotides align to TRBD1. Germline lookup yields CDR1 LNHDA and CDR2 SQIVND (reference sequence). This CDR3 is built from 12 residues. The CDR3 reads CASSFRTGDVSF. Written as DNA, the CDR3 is TGTGCCAGTAGTTTCCGGACAGGCGACGTCTCCTTC. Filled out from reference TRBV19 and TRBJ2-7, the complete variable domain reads DGGITQSPKYLFRKEGQNVTLSCEQNLNHDAMYWYRQDPGQGLRLIYYSQIVNDFQKGDIAEGYSVSREKKESFPLTVTSAQKNPTAFYLCASSFRTGDVSFGPGTRLTVT.

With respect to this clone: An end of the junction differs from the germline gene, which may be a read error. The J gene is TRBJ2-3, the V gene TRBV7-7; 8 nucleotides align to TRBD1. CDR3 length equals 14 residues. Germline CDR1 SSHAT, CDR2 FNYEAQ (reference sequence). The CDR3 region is CASSLDRGTDTQYF. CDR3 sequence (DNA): TGTGCTAGCAGCTTAGACAGGGGAACAGATACGCAGTATTTT.